This T cell receptor beta chain was sequenced during a study of T-cell memory formation after mild COVID-19. In the study overall: In these data, TCR clusters were largely donor specific.

The CDR3 is made up of 13 amino acids. J gave up 7 bases and V 5 bases, and 3 bases lay outside the gene matches. Each CDR3 protein is one row after TCRdb ran MiXCR on the 5' RACE reads. The table includes hundreds of thousands of distinct CDR3 sequences, 18% detected once. Notes on the study in general: Pre-infection memory carried some responding clones, suggesting that cross-reactive memory joined.

Turning to this clonotype: Its antigen is still unknown.

This sequence originates from an adult woman who had mild COVID-19 (a few samples of this study predate the infection). Cell type and time point are not known. Sequenced input: PBMCs or a T cell subset sorted from them (not recorded which). The chain joins TRBV12-3 or TRBV12-4 to TRBJ2-1, with 9 positions matching TRBD1. CDR3 sequence reads: CASSPDRGNEQFF. The CDR3 DNA is TGTGCCAGCAGTCCGGACAGGGGTAATGAGCAGTTCTTC.